The rows below give T cell receptor beta chains drawn from one sample of a study of cytomegalovirus exposure and HLA in healthy donors. Clones were sequenced by immunoSEQ multiplex PCR, and TCRdb holds only the in-frame ones, with some missing. The repertoire holds 180,000 or so clones, with 65% to 75% as singletons. Sequenced input: PBMCs. The receptors come from a human donor in good health. CDR3s include the opening cysteine and the closing phenylalanine or tryptophan. The D gene is left open where the match is weak. Only part of the rows carry a size: once, few, many, or a class if the clone is expanded.

v_call,j_call,clone_size,d_call,cdr3_nt,cdr3_aa
TRBV10-3,TRBJ1-1,few,TRBD1,TGTGCCATCAGTGGGACAGGGTCCGACGCTGAAGCTTTCTTT,CAISGTGSDAEAFF
TRBV7-2,TRBJ2-2,.,.,TGTGCCAGCAGCCCCCAGGGAACGAACACCGGGGAGCTGTTTTTT,CASSPQGTNTGELFF
TRBV4-2,TRBJ2-1,once,TRBD2,TGTGCCAGCAGCCAAGATGAGGCTAGCGGGGGTCTAGGGTCCTACAATGAGCAGTTCTTC,CASSQDEASGGLGSYNEQFF
TRBV6-5,TRBJ2-7,.,TRBD1,TGTGCCAGCAGTTACTCGAAGGCAGGGGGTTACGAGCAGTACTTC,CASSYSKAGGYEQYF
TRBV10-2,TRBJ2-2,few,.,TGCGCCAGCAGTGATGTTCTGGAGGGGACCGGGGAGCTGTTTTTT,CASSDVLEGTGELFF
TRBV6-6,TRBJ1-3,.,TRBD1,TGTGCCAGCAGTTTGGGACAGGGGGCAAGGGGAAACACCATATATTTT,CASSLGQGARGNTIYF
TRBV18,TRBJ2-7,few,TRBD1,TGTGCCAGCTCACCACCGTTGGGGACAGGGGGCTTCGAGCAGTACTTC,CASSPPLGTGGFEQYF
TRBV5-1,TRBJ2-2,few,.,TGCGCCAGCAGCTTGAACGGAGACACCGGGGAGCTGTTTTTT,CASSLNGDTGELFF
TRBV2,TRBJ2-7,.,TRBD1,TGTGCCAGCAGGGCCGGGACAGCCTACGAGCAGTACTTC,CASRAGTAYEQYF
TRBV6-6,TRBJ1-2,.,.,TGTGCCAGCAGTGTGGACGGGGATATGCGCGGCTACACCTTC,CASSVDGDMRGYTF
TRBV7-2,TRBJ1-6,once,.,TGTGCCAGCAGCTCTACGGACAGAGCCTATAATTCACCCCTCCACTTT,CASSSTDRAYNSPLHF
TRBV6-1,TRBJ2-3,.,.,TGTGCCAGCAGGGGGGGAGGAGATACGCAGTATTTT,CASRGGGDTQYF
TRBV27,TRBJ2-7,.,.,TGTGCCAGCAGTATGCAGGGATACGAGCAGTACTTC,CASSMQGYEQYF
TRBV5-5,TRBJ2-5,.,TRBD2,TGTGCCAGCAGCTGGCGGGGGGGGAAAGAGACCCAGTACTTC,CASSWRGGKETQYF
TRBV4-3,TRBJ2-5,many,TRBD1,TGCGCCAGCAGCCCTCGACAGGGGGTAGGAGAGACCCAGTACTTC,CASSPRQGVGETQYF
TRBV7-7,TRBJ1-5,.,TRBD1,TGTGCTAGCAAGCAGGGGGCTCAGCCCCAGCATTTT,CASKQGAQPQHF
TRBV2,TRBJ1-4,.,.,TGTGCCAGCAGTGAAGTGAACGGGGAAAAACTGTTTTTT,CASSEVNGEKLFF
TRBV4-2,TRBJ1-2,once,.,TGTGCCAGCAGCCTAAACGGAGGGGACTATGGCTACACCTTC,CASSLNGGDYGYTF
TRBV11-2,TRBJ2-7,.,TRBD2,TGTGCCAGCAGCTTAGTAGGCGGGGGGGCCGGCGAGCAGTACTTC,CASSLVGGGAGEQYF
TRBV11-1,TRBJ1-2,.,.,TGTGCCAGCAGCTCCTCGGGGTCTTCCCTATTAAGCTACACCTTC,CASSSSGSSLLSYTF
TRBV7-2,TRBJ1-2,.,.,TGTGCCAGCAGTTCCGGACAGCTGGCTAGCTACACCTTC,CASSSGQLASYTF
TRBV5-1,TRBJ1-1,few,.,TGCGCCAGCAGCTTGGAGGGGGATCGCACTGAAGCTTTCTTT,CASSLEGDRTEAFF
TRBV6-5,TRBJ1-2,once,TRBD1,TGTGCCAGCACCAGGACAGGGGGGGGCTATGGCTACACCTTC,CASTRTGGGYGYTF
TRBV19,TRBJ2-5,.,TRBD2,TGTGCCAGTAGGGAACTAGCGGGGGGGCTAGAGACCCAGTACTTC,CASRELAGGLETQYF
TRBV10-3,TRBJ1-5,.,.,TGTGCCATCAGTGAGTCGAAGGGGAATAGCAATCAGCCCCAGCATTTT,CAISESKGNSNQPQHF
TRBV18,TRBJ1-1,.,.,TGTGCCAGCTCACCATCAGGGTATACTGAAGCTTTCTTT,CASSPSGYTEAFF
TRBV19,TRBJ1-2,few,.,TGTGCCAGTAGTCCCCGGCAGGCAAGCAGTTCTAACTATGGCTACACCTTC,CASSPRQASSSNYGYTF
TRBV7-7,TRBJ1-1,few,.,TGTGCTAGCAGCTTATCACCCAGAACGGAAGCTTTCTTT,CASSLSPRTEAFF
TRBV6-6,TRBJ2-5,few,TRBD2,TGTGCCAGCACGTCTAGCGGGGGACAAGAGACCCAGTACTTC,CASTSSGGQETQYF
TRBV27,TRBJ2-3,.,TRBD2,TGTGCCAGCACCCAAAGGGGCGGGGGGGCGCCAGATACGCAGTATTTT,CASTQRGGGAPDTQYF
TRBV4-1,TRBJ2-7,.,TRBD1,TGCGCCAGCAGCCAGGCAGACAGGGTGAGCTCCTACGAGCAGTACTTC,CASSQADRVSSYEQYF
TRBV19,TRBJ2-1,.,TRBD1,TGTGCCAGTAGGGGGACAGGTTACAATGAGCAGTTCTTC,CASRGTGYNEQFF
TRBV5-1,TRBJ1-2,.,TRBD1,TGCGCCAGCAGCACGGGACAGGGGGCCTATGGCTACACCTTC,CASSTGQGAYGYTF
TRBV7-9,TRBJ2-7,.,.,TGTGCCAGCAGCCAAGACCCGAGGGGGTACGAGCAGTACTTC,CASSQDPRGYEQYF
TRBV2,TRBJ2-2,few,.,TGTGCCAGCAGTGAAGCGCATAATTCCCAAGGGAGGACCGGGGAGCTGTTTTTT,CASSEAHNSQGRTGELFF
TRBV6-6,TRBJ1-2,.,.,TGTGCCAGCAGTTACTCGAACAGAGGGCCTGGCTACACCTTC,CASSYSNRGPGYTF
TRBV29-1,TRBJ2-5,.,.,TGCAGCGCCTCCCGGGGTGTTCAAGAGACCCAGTACTTC,CSASRGVQETQYF
TRBV18,TRBJ1-5,.,TRBD1,TGTGCCAGCTCACCGAGACAGGGCCCGACGCTTAATCAGCCCCAGCATTTT,CASSPRQGPTLNQPQHF
TRBV5-1,TRBJ2-2,.,TRBD1,TGCGCCAGCAGCTGGGGACAGGGCTACACCGGGGAGCTGTTTTTT,CASSWGQGYTGELFF
TRBV13,TRBJ2-5,.,TRBD2,TGTGCCAGCAGCTTAGTAGGTGGCGGGGGGGCCTTTGAGACCCAGTACTTC,CASSLVGGGGAFETQYF
TRBV2,TRBJ1-4,.,.,TGTGCCAGCAGTGAACAGGGCGTATATGTGTCTAATGAAAAACTGTTTTTT,CASSEQGVYVSNEKLFF
TRBV6-1,TRBJ1-4,.,.,TGTGCCAGCAGAGGGGTACAGGGACGTAATGAAAAACTGTTTTTT,CASRGVQGRNEKLFF
TRBV5-4,TRBJ1-1,.,.,TGTGCCAGCAGCTGGGGGGTCGGGACTGAAGCTTTCTTT,CASSWGVGTEAFF